This T cell receptor (beta chain) was identified in a study of blood T cell repertoires in COVID-19 (TCRdb year 2020). In the study overall: Collaborator samples came from the United States, Italy and Spain and covered acute and convalescent phases of COVID-19. The repertoires were released in a freely available public database meant as a resource for research on the immune response to SARS-CoV-2. Subjects who had been exposed to COVID-19, were actively infected with it, or had recovered from it provided the deeply sampled blood TCRbeta repertoires that made up the dataset. Where available, HLA class I and class II types were taken from metadata supplied by the sample provider and were not determined by assay-based typing. The prospective study material was composed of cDNA or gDNA derived from T cells, B-cell-depleted T cells, or PBMCs. Samples were obtained from the ongoing ImmuneRACE study (first 160 participants) and from about 1,300 subjects provided by 6 global collaborators. Sample metadata almost always included a de-identified subject ID, COVID-19 status, age in years and sex.

Points on this clone: The target of this receptor is not known. Base qualities are not recorded, but no much larger clone differs from it by a single base.

Relative to germline, V is missing 0 bases and J is missing 3 bases, with 7 bases of the junction outside any gene match. The CDR3 measures 16 amino acids from cysteine to phenylalanine. CDR3 DNA only is kept here, 48 bases in frame from base 1. CDR1 and CDR2, per the germline V gene, are SGDLS and YYNGEE. Whole blood was collected in K2EDTA tubes by collaborating institutions according to the institutions' own protocols. Collaborator samples were shipped for TCRbeta analysis as frozen whole blood, isolated PBMCs, or DNA extracted from either sample type. General findings and caveats noted by the study authors: The amount of clinical and demographic metadata varied by source and participant and was provided uncurated.

TCRbeta CDR3 regions were amplified from genomic DNA by means of the immunoSEQ Assay, a bias-controlled multiplex PCR. Per the source publication's procedure: Within the assay, amplification of reference gene primers was used to estimate how many nucleated cells each sample contained. Sequence reads were collapsed and filtered to measure the absolute abundance of every unique TCRbeta CDR3 rearrangement. For each sample, productive Simpson clonality was calculated as the square root of Simpson's diversity index over productive rearrangements. Not all clones reach the TCRdb copy of this immuneACCESS table, which keeps in-frame sequences only. Checked studies attribute under half of the gap to unresolved V genes and leave the rest unexplained. From that table come the V and J calls and clone size; the DNA was used to work out D and trimming. The sample yields about 240,000 clones; around four fifths were counted once. 4% to 5% of the sample is held by the ten biggest clonotypes.

This sequence originates from a woman aged 70-85 years with acute or convalescent COVID-19. This receptor chain uses TRBV9 and TRBJ2-5; a stretch of 8 junction bases matches TRBD1. Sample: peripheral blood. In nucleotide form, the sequence is TGTGCCAGCAGCGTAGAGAGGACAGGGATCAAAGAGACCCAGTACTTC. Translated, it reads CASSVERTGIKETQYF.